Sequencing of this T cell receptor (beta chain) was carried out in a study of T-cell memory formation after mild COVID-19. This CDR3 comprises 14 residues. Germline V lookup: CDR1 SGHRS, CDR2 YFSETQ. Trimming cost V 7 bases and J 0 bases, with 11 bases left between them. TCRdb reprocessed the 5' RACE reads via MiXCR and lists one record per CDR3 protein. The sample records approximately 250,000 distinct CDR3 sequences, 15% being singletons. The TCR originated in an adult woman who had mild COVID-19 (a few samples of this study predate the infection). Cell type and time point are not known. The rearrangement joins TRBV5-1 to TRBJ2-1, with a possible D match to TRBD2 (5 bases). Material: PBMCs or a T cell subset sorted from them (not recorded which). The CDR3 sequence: CASHEGYSYNEQFF. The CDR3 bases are TGCGCCAGCCATGAGGGATACTCCTACAATGAGCAGTTCTTC.